This section outlines one TCR beta chain sequence together with its context. Its matching antigen is unknown. This sample was taken from a study of beta chain features in type 1 diabetes. A CD45RO/CCR7/CD25/CD127/CD95/CD27 panel sorted naive, central memory, regulatory and stem cell-like memory CD4+ cells. Purity of each sorted population was above 95%. Reverse transcribing all isolated RNA meant expressed TCRB transcripts were sequenced. Sequencing was performed with immunoSEQ multiplex PCR; in TCRdb, only in-frame clones are kept and a portion is missing. This table holds fewer than 300,000 clones, approximately 11% found once. Overall study results and limits: The naive, central memory and Treg TCRB repertoires of patients appeared to be more similar to one another than those of healthy donors. Shortening that was moderate but significant affected the TCRB CDR3s of Type 1 diabetes patients in all four CD4+ subsets. Junctions at VDJ sites from type 1 diabetes patients had fewer insertions and more deletions.

Sample: naive CD4+ T cells from blood. This clonotype originated in a man between 25 and 39 years old with type 1 diabetes.

The CDR3: CASSPTPGQGRGETQYF. The CDR3 region has the DNA TGTGCCAGCAGCCCAACGCCGGGACAGGGGAGGGGAGAGACCCAGTACTTC. This chain links TRBV5-4 with TRBJ2-5, with 10 bases aligning to TRBD1. The CDR3 is 17 amino acids. V lost 4 bases and J lost 4; bases outside the gene matches: 13. Per the germline V gene, CDR1 is SGHNT and CDR2 is YYREEE (reference sequence).